The 11 T cell receptor beta chains below were found in one sample sequenced in a study of spatial heterogeneity in lung cancer. From the 5' RACE reads, TCRdb called clonotypes with MiXCR, one entry per CDR3 protein. The table includes approximately 44,000 distinct CDR3 sequences, roughly 15% detected once. Documented time point: sample taken at primary tumor resection. Material for sequencing was whole RNA from tumor, nontumor lung or frozen PBMC, left unsorted. Sequencing was performed on PBMCs, taken at surgery. The receptors derive from a male donor with early-stage non-small cell lung cancer.

At least ten counts were recorded for this clonotype. The V and J genes are TRBV9 and TRBJ2-7; the match to TRBD1 covers 7 bases. Germline lookup yields CDR1 SGDLS and CDR2 YYNGEE. V lost 0 bases, J lost 3 bases, and 9 bases stayed unmatched. This CDR3 contains 16 residues. The CDR3 spells CASSVGGQGQIYEQYF. CDR3 bases: TGTGCCAGCAGCGTAGGGGGTCAGGGACAGATCTACGAGCAGTACTTC.

The V and J genes are TRBV6-6 and TRBJ1-2; D unclear. The germline V gene encodes CDR1 MNHNY and CDR2 SVGAGI (reference sequence). Deletions cut 11 bases from V and 3 bases from J, with 13 bases between. The CDR3 is made up of 12 amino acids. The DNA of the CDR3 is TGTGCCCTCTATCCGAGTGACTATGGCTACACCTTC. This sequence encodes CALYPSDYGYTF.

There are a few counts of this clonotype. The chain couples TRBV28 to TRBJ2-7; 8 bases line up with TRBD1. The CDR3 covers 16 residues. Per germline, CDR1 MDHEN and CDR2 SYDVKM. V gave up 7 bases and J gave up 4 bases; unmatched junction bases: 15. CDR3 nucleotides: TGTGCCAGCAACCGACCGAGTCAGGGGGCGGGATACGAGCAGTACTTC. It yields the protein CASNRPSQGAGYEQYF. Filled out from reference TRBV28 and TRBJ2-7, the complete variable domain reads DVKVTQSSRYLVKRTGEKVFLECVQDMDHENMFWYRQDPGLGLRLIYFSYDVKMKEKGDIPEGYSVSREKKERFSLILESASTNQTSMYLCASNRPSQGAGYEQYFGPGTRLTVT.

In its sample, this clonotype was seen many times. Compared with germline, one end of the junction differs, possibly owing to a read error. This sequence joins TRBV2 and TRBJ2-1; D is undetermined. The CDR3 is 12 residues long. Germline V lookup: CDR1 SNHLY, CDR2 FYNNEI. CDR3 residues: CASSELGDDRLF. The DNA of the CDR3 is TGTGCCAGCAGTGAACTCGGTGACGACCGACTCTTC.

This clonotype was counted only a few times. The junction does not match germline at one end; this may be a read error. The chain carries TRBV7-6 and TRBJ2-5; possible D gene TRBD1, 6 bases. Germline assignment: CDR1 SGHVS and CDR2 FNYEAQ. This CDR3 comprises 12 residues. This CDR3 is CASSLEQGKWLF. In DNA, the CDR3 is TGTGCCAGCAGCTTAGAACAGGGAAAATGGTTATTC.

The V call is TRBV4-3, the J call TRBJ1-5, with a possible D match to TRBD1 (5 bases). V was pared by 1 base and J by 4 bases, with 23 bases between. Germline CDR1 is LGHNA and CDR2 is YSLEER. The CDR3 extends over 19 amino acids. In DNA, the CDR3 is TGCGCCAGCAGCCAAGCCTTGGGGAGGGGAACGGGACGGAATCAGCCCCAGCATTTT. Amino acid sequence: CASSQALGRGTGRNQPQHF.

This clonotype has at least ten counts. The V gene is TRBV11-2, the J gene TRBJ2-1, with D hard to call. CDR1 is SGHAT, CDR2 FQNNGV, per germline. This CDR3 has 17 residues. Trimming cost V 7 bases and J 3 bases, with 22 bases left between them. DNA of the CDR3: TGTGCCAGCATCTCCAGGATTGGCGGAATGGTCTACAATGAGCAGTTCTTC. Protein product: CASISRIGGMVYNEQFF.

This clonotype was seen many times. The chain has TRBV7-9 and TRBJ2-1, with D maybe TRBD2 (6 bases). V dropped 8 bases and J dropped 5 bases, with 13 bases sitting between them. This CDR3 comprises 13 residues. Looked up from germline, CDR1 is SEHNR and CDR2 is FQNEAQ (reference sequence). The CDR3 DNA follows: TGTGCCAGCTACAGGCCTAGCGACAATGAGCAGTTCTTC. This encodes CASYRPSDNEQFF.

This clonotype was recorded many times. This rearrangement joins TRBV30 to TRBJ2-1; D unclear. The CDR3 length is 14 residues. Trimming cost V 2 bases and J 1 base, with 9 bases left between them. Germline V gene sequence: CDR1 GTSNPN, CDR2 SVGIG (reference sequence). CDR3 amino acids: CAWSSSFSYNEQFF. In nucleotides, the CDR3 is TGTGCCTGGAGTTCGAGTTTTTCCTACAATGAGCAGTTCTTC.

J is TRBJ2-3 and V is TRBV2, with a possible D match to TRBD2 (7 bases). The CDR3 covers 15 residues. Germline V gene data show CDR1 as SNHLY and CDR2 as FYNNEI. The ends were cut back, 11 bases at V and 0 bases at J, with 18 bases in the middle. CDR3 DNA sequence: TGTGCCTCGGCCCGGGGGGCCACTAGCACAGATACGCAGTATTTT. Translated, it gives CASARGATSTDTQYF. Complete variable domain (other parts from reference TRBV2 and TRBJ2-3): EPEVTQTPSHQVTQMGQEVILRCVPISNHLYFYWYRQILGQKVEFLVSFYNNEISEKSEIFDDQFSVERPDGSNFTLKIRSTKLEDSAMYFCASARGATSTDTQYFGPGTRLTVL.

This clonotype was picked up many times. The V gene is TRBV5-1, the J gene TRBJ1-1; D is ambiguous. The germline V gene encodes CDR1 SGHRS and CDR2 YFSETQ. This CDR3 comprises 15 residues. Trimming left V 0 bases short and J 4 bases short, with 13 bases between. The CDR3 DNA reads TGCGCCAGCAGCTTGGCCGGACTCTCGGGCACTGAAGCTTTCTTT. It specifies CASSLAGLSGTEAFF. The whole variable domain, filled in from reference TRBV5-1 and TRBJ1-1, reads KAGVTQTPRYLIKTRGQQVTLSCSPISGHRSVSWYQQTPGQGLQFLFEYFSETQRNKGNFPGRFSGRQFSNSRSEMNVSTLELGDSALYLCASSLAGLSGTEAFFGQGTRLTVV.